These 15 T cell receptor beta chains originate from one sample sequenced in a study of T-cell memory formation after mild COVID-19. TCRdb used MiXCR to reprocess the 5' RACE reads, holding one entry per CDR3 protein. The table shows 160,000 or so distinct CDR3 sequences, with around a third occurring only once. The source material was PBMCs or a T cell subset sorted from them (not recorded which). The source of these receptors is an adult woman who had mild COVID-19 (a few samples of this study predate the infection). Cell type and time point are not known.

The rearrangement links TRBV5-1 to TRBJ1-1; TRBD1 agrees at 9 bases. CDR1 and CDR2 (germline): SGHRS, YFSETQ. V was clipped by 3 bases and J by 5 bases; unmatched bases: 5. The CDR3 is 14 amino acids. The CDR3, as DNA: TGCGCCAGCAGCTGGACAGGGGATAGGACTGAAGCTTTCTTT. Translation: CASSWTGDRTEAFF.

The genes are TRBV2 and TRBJ1-1, with TRBD1 matching 7 bases. The V gene end was trimmed by 0 bases and the J gene end by 7 bases; junction bases not matched to a gene: 5. Germline V gives CDR1 SNHLY, CDR2 FYNNEI. The CDR3 is made up of 14 amino acids. The CDR3 DNA reads TGTGCCAGCAGTGAAGCGCAGGGGGGGGTTGAAGCTTTCTTT. Translated, it gives CASSEAQGGVEAFF.

This clonotype appeared a few times. The chain joins TRBV2 to TRBJ2-7; a possible D gene is TRBD1 (5 bases). Per the germline V gene, CDR1 is SNHLY and CDR2 is FYNNEI. Trimming cost V 10 bases and J 7 bases, with 14 bases left between them. CDR3 length equals 11 residues. The CDR3 bases are TGTGCCACATCAGGGCTGCGGGAGCAGTACTTC. It codes for CATSGLREQYF.

This sequence joins TRBV7-9 and TRBJ2-7; tentatively, D is TRBD2 (6 bases). Germline CDR1 and CDR2: SEHNR and FQNEAQ (reference sequence). The CDR3 length is 13 residues. Trimming stripped 4 bases from V and 4 bases from J, with 11 bases between. The CDR3 DNA is TGTGCCAGCAGCTCCGGAGGGGCGTACGAGCAGTACTTC. As protein: CASSSGGAYEQYF.

The V call is TRBV6-2 or TRBV6-3, the J call TRBJ2-1; 8 bases map to TRBD2. V was pared by 4 bases and J by 10 bases, with 9 bases of the junction left unmatched. CDR3 length equals 14 residues. Germline assignment: CDR1 MNHEY and CDR2 SVGEGT. DNA of the CDR3: TGTGCCAGCAGTTGCGTTGGGACTAGATGCGAGCAGTTCTTC. It is translated as CASSCVGTRCEQFF.

This chain connects TRBV5-6 to TRBJ2-7; D is unclear. The CDR3 runs to 11 residues. Germline V lookup: CDR1 SGHDT, CDR2 YYEEEE. Deletions cut 4 bases from V and 6 bases from J, with 8 bases between. In DNA form, the CDR3 reads TGTGCCAGCAGCGTCAACCGCGAGCAGTACTTC. It translates to CASSVNREQYF. Full variable domain (outside the CDR3, taken from reference TRBV5-6 and TRBJ2-7): DAGVTQSPTHLIKTRGQQVTLRCSPKSGHDTVSWYQQALGQGPQFIFQYYEEEERQRGNFPDRFSGHQFPNYSSELNVNALLLGDSALYLCASSVNREQYFGPGTRLTVT.

This clonotype was seen a handful of times. The V and J genes are TRBV5-6 and TRBJ2-3; 11 bases line up with TRBD2. Germline loops: CDR1 SGHDT, CDR2 YYEEEE. The CDR3 has 16 amino acids. The V and J ends lost 2 bases and 2 bases, in that order; junction bases with no gene match: 4. The CDR3 DNA reads TGTGCCAGCAGCTTCTGGACTAGCGGGCTCACAGATACGCAGTATTTT. It yields the protein CASSFWTSGLTDTQYF.

The table lists this clonotype with many counts. The junction departs from the called germline gene at one end, perhaps through a read error. The chain recombines TRBV7-7 with TRBJ2-2; 10 nucleotides match TRBD2. Germline CDR1 SSHAT, CDR2 FNYEAQ (reference sequence). The CDR3 runs 14 residues. CDR3 residues: CASRTSGNTGELFF. As DNA, the CDR3 is TGTGCTAGCAGGACTAGCGGGAACACCGGGGAGCTGTTTTTT.

The CDR3, as DNA: TGTGCCACCAGCAGATACACGGACGTAGCTTTCTTT. Its protein is CATSRYTDVAFF. The chain carries TRBV15 and TRBJ1-1, with D unclear. V gave up 2 bases and J gave up 10 bases, with 11 bases separating them. Germline assignment: CDR1 LNHNV and CDR2 YYDKDF (reference sequence). The CDR3 contains 12 residues.

This chain connects TRBV12-3 or TRBV12-4 to TRBJ2-1; TRBD1 agrees at 8 bases. This CDR3 comprises 14 residues. The V gene end was trimmed by 4 bases and the J gene end by 8 bases; junction bases not matched to a gene: 7. CDR3 DNA: TGTGCCAGCAGTTCCCCTTTACAGGGGGATGAGCAGTTCTTC. It translates to CASSSPLQGDEQFF.

V and J are TRBV20-1 and TRBJ2-7; D perhaps matches TRBD1 (6 bases). The germline V gene encodes CDR1 DFQATT and CDR2 SNEGSKA (reference sequence). The V end lost 5 bases, the J end lost 3 bases, and 14 bases lay between the germline ends. The CDR3 length is 13 residues. In DNA, the CDR3 is TGCAGTGCTTGGGGGCGGCAACGCTACGAGCAGTACTTC. Translating it yields CSAWGRQRYEQYF.

This rearrangement joins TRBV12-3 or TRBV12-4 to TRBJ2-7, with 8 bases matching TRBD2. CDR3 length: 16 residues. V lost 6 bases, J lost 3 bases, and 13 bases stayed unmatched. The CDR3 DNA reads TGTGCCAGCAGCCCCCCCGTGCGGGAGGCCCACTACGAGCAGTACTTC. Translated, it gives CASSPPVREAHYEQYF.

The rearrangement joins TRBV30 to TRBJ2-7; the D is unclear. V lost 0 bases and J lost 4, with 10 bases in between. Germline V lookup: CDR1 GTSNPN, CDR2 SVGIG (reference sequence). The CDR3 runs to 13 residues. CDR3 bases: TGTGCCTGGAGTGTGGATGAAGGGTACGAGCAGTACTTC. This codes for CAWSVDEGYEQYF.

The rearrangement links TRBV2 to TRBJ1-5; tentatively, D is TRBD1 (5 bases). Germline lookup yields CDR1 SNHLY and CDR2 FYNNEI. Deletions cut 6 bases from V and 7 bases from J, with 31 bases between. CDR3 size: 19 residues. CDR3 coding DNA: TGTGCCAGCAGCCAGCGGTTGTCTAAGTGGGGATCGGGGGGACAGCCCCAGCATTTT. This encodes CASSQRLSKWGSGGQPQHF.

This clonotype was counted between two and nine times. V usage is TRBV19 and J usage is TRBJ2-3; 7 bases map to TRBD1. V lost 8 bases and J lost 0; bases outside the gene matches: 5. Germline CDR1 LNHDA, CDR2 SQIVND (reference sequence). The CDR3 sequence is 14 residues long. Here the CDR3 DNA reads TGTGCCAGTTCCAGACAGGGAAGCACAGATACGCAGTATTTT. Protein: CASSRQGSTDTQYF.